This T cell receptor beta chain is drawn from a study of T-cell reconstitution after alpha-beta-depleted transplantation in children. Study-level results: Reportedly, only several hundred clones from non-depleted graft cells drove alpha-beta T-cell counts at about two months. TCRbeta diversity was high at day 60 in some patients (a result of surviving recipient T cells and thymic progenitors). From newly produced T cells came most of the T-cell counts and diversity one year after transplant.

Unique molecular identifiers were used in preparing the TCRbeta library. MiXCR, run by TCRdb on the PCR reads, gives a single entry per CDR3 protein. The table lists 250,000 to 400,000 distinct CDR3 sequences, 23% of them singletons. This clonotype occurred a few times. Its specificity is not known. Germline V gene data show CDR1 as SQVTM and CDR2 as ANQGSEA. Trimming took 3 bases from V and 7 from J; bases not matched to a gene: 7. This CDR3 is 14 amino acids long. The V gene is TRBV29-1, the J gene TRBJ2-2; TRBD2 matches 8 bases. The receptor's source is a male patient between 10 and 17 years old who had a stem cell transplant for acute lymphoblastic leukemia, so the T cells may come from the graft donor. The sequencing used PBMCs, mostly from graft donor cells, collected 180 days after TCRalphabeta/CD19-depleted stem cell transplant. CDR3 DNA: TGCAGCGTTGACGGGGCTCGGGGGGGCGGGGAGCTGTTTTTT. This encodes CSVDGARGGGELFF.